This TCR beta chain was obtained from a study of cytomegalovirus exposure and HLA in healthy donors. As for the study in general: Genotyping showed 75% to 90% of about 370 donors falling in the Caucasian-associated ancestry cluster. Whole-study results and caveats: A list of approximately 160 TCR beta chains associated with cytomegalovirus was given.

A multiplex PCR was run with 60 Vbeta primers and 13 Jbeta primers. Sequenced by immunoSEQ multiplex PCR; TCRdb stores in-frame clones only, minus some. The sample yields over 150,000 clones, approximately 75% seen once. V shed 7 bases and J 7 bases; nucleotides not matched to a gene: 7. This CDR3 has 13 amino acids. Germline CDR1 reads LNHDA; CDR2 reads SQIVND (reference sequence). In its sample, this clone was seen a few times. Its cognate antigen is unknown. The receptor was isolated from a man aged 25-45 years in good health and CMV-seropositive. The chain joins TRBV19 to TRBJ1-3; 7 bases match TRBD1. Material for sequencing was PBMCs. This CDR3 is CASILTGTNTIYF. In DNA, the CDR3 is TGTGCCAGTATCCTGACAGGGACGAACACCATATATTTT.